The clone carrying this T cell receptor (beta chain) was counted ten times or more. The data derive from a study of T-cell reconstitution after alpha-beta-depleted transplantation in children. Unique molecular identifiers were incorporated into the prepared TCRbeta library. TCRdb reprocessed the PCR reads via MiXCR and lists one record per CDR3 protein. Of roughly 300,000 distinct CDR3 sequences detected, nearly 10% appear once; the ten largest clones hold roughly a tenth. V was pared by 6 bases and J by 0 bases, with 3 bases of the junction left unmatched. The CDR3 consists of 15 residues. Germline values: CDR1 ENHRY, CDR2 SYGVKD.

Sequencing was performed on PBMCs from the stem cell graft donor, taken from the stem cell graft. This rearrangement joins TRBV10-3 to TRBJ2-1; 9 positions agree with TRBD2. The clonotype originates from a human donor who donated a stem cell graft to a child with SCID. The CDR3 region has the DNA TGTGCCATCAGCGAGCGGGGGGACTCCTACAATGAGCAGTTCTTC. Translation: CAISERGDSYNEQFF.